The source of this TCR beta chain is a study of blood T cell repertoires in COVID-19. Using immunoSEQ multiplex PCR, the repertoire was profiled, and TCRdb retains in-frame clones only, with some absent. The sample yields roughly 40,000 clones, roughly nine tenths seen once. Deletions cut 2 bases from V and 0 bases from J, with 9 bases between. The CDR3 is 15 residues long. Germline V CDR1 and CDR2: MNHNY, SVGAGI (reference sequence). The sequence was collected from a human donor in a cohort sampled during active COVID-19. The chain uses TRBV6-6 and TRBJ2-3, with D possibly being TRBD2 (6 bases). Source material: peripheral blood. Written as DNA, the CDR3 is TGTGCCAGCAGTTACGGGGCGGGGAGCACAGATACGCAGTATTTT. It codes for CASSYGAGSTDTQYF.